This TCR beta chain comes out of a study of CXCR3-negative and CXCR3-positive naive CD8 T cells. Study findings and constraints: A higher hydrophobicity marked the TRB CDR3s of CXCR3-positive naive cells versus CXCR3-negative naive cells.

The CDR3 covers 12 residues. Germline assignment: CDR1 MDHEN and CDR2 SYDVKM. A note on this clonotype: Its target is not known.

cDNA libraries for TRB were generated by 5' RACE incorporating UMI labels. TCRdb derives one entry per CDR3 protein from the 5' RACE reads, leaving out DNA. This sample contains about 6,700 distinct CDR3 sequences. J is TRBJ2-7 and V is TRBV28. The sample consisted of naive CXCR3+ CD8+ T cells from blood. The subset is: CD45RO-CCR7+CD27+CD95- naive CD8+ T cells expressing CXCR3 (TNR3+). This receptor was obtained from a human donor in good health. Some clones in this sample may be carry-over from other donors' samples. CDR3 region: CASSPEDYEQYF.